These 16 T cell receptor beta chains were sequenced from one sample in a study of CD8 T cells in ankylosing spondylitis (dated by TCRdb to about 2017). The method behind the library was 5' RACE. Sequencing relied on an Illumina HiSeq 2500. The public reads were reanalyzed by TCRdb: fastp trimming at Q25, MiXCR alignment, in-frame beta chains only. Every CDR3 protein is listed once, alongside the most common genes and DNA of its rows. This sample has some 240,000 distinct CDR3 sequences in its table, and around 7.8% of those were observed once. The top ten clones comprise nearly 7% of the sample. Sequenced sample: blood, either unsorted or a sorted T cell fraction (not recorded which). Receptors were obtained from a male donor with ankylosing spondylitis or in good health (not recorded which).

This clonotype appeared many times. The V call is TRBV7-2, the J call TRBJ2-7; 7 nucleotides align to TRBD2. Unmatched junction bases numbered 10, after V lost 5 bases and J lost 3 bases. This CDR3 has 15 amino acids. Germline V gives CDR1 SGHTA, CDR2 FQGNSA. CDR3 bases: TGTGCCAGCAGCCGTTCTGTGGGGGGGGGCTACGAGCAGTACTTC. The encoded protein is CASSRSVGGGYEQYF.

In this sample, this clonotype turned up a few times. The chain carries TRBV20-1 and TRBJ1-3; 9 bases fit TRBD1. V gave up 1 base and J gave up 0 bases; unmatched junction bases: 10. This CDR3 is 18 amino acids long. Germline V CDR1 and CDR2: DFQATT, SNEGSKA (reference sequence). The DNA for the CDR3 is TGCAGTGCTAGAGGGACAGGGGCCTCAGCCCCCTCTGGAAACACCATATATTTT. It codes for CSARGTGASAPSGNTIYF.

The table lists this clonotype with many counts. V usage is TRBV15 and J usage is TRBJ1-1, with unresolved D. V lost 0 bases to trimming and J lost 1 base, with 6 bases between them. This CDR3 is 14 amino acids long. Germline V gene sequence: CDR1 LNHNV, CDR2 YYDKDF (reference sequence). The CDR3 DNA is TGTGCCACCAGCAGAGATGCGCGGAACACTGAAGCTTTCTTT. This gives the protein CATSRDARNTEAFF. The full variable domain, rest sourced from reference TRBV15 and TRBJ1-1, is DAMVIQNPRYQVTQFGKPVTLSCSQTLNHNVMYWYQQKSSQAPKLLFHYYDKDFNNEADTPDNFQSRRPNTSFCFLDIRSPGLGDTAMYLCATSRDARNTEAFFGQGTRLTVV.

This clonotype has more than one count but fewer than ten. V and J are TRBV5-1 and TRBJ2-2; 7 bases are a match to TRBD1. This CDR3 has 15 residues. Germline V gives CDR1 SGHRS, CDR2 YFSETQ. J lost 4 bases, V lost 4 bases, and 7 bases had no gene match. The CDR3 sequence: CASSPDRAGTGELFF. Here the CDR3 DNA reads TGCGCCAGCAGCCCAGACAGGGCGGGCACCGGGGAGCTGTTTTTT.

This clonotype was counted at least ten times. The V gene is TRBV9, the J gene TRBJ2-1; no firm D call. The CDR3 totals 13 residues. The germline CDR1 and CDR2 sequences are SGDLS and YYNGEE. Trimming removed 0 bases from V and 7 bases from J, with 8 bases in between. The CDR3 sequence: CASSVGLMNEQFF. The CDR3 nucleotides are TGTGCCAGCAGCGTAGGCCTGATGAATGAGCAGTTCTTC.

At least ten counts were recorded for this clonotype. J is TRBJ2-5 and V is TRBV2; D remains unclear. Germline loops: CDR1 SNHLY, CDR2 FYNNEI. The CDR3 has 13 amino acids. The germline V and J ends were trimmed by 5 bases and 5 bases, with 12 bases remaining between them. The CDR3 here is CASSRQFGETQYF. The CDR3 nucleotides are TGTGCCAGCAGTCGCCAGTTTGGGGAGACCCAGTACTTC.

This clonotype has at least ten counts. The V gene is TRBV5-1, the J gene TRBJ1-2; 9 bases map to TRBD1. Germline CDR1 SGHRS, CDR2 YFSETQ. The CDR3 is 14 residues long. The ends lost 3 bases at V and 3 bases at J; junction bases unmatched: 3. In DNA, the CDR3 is TGCGCCAGCAGCTCCACAGGGGGCGACTATGGCTACACCTTC. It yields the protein CASSSTGGDYGYTF.

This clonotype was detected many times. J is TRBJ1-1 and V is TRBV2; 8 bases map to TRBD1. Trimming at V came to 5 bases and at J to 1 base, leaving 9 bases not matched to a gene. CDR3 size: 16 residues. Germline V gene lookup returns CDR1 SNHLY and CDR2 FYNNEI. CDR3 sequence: CASSPQGARENTEAFF. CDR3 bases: TGTGCCAGCAGTCCCCAGGGGGCGCGGGAGAACACTGAAGCTTTCTTT.

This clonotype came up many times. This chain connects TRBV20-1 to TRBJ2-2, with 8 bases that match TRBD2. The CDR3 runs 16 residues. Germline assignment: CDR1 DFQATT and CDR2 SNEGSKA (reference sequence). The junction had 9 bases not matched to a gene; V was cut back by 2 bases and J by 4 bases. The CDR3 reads CSARLGGSGTTGELFF. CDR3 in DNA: TGCAGTGCTAGACTGGGAGGTAGCGGGACCACCGGGGAGCTGTTTTTT.

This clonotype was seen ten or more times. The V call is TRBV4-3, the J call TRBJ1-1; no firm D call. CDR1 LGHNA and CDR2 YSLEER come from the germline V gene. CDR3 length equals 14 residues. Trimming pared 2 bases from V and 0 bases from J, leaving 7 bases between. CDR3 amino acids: CASSQQTVNTEAFF. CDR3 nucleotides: TGCGCCAGCAGCCAACAGACGGTGAACACTGAAGCTTTCTTT.

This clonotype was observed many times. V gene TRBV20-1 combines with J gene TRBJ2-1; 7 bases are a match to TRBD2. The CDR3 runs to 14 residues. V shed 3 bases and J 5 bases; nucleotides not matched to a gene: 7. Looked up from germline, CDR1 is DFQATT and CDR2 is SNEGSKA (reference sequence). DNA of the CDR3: TGCAGTGCTAGTGAGGCTAGCGGAAACAATGAGCAGTTCTTC. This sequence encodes CSASEASGNNEQFF.

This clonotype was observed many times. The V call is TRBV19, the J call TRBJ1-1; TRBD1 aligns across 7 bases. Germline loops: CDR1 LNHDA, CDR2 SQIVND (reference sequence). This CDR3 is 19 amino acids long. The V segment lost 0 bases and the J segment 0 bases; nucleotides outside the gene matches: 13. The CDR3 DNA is TGTGCCAGTAGTATAGATCGGGACTGGGACAGATATCTGAACACTGAAGCTTTCTTT. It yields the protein CASSIDRDWDRYLNTEAFF.

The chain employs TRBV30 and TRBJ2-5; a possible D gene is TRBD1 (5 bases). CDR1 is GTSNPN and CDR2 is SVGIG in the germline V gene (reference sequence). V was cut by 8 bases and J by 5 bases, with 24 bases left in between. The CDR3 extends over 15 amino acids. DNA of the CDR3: TGTGCCCTGACCGAATTGGGGCCATTTGGGGAGACCCAGTACTTC. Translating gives CALTELGPFGETQYF.

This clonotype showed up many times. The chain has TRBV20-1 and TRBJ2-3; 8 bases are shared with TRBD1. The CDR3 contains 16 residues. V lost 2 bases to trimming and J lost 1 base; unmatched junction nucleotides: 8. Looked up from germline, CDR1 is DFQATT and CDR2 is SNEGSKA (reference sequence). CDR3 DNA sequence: TGCAGTGCTAGATTCCCCGAGACAGGGGGCACAGATACGCAGTATTTT. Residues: CSARFPETGGTDTQYF.

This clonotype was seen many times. This CDR3 is CASSLRALGNEQFF. CDR3 in DNA: TGTGCCAGCAGCTTGAGGGCCCTCGGTAATGAGCAGTTCTTC. The J gene is TRBJ2-1, the V gene TRBV7-9; TRBD2 is a possible D gene (5 bases). Trimming cost V 3 bases and J 7 bases, with 13 bases left between them. CDR3 length: 14 amino acids. Germline V gene lookup returns CDR1 SEHNR and CDR2 FQNEAQ (reference sequence).

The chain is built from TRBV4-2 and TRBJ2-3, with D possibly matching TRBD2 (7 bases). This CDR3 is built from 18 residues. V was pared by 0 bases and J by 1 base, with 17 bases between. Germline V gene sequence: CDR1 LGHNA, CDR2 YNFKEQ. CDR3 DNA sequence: TGTGCCAGCAGCCAAGATTCTGCTGGGAGGGGGGGCACAGATACGCAGTATTTT. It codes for CASSQDSAGRGGTDTQYF.